The 7 T cell receptor beta chains reported below all come from one sample, sequenced in a study of identical twins. TCRdb re-analysed the 5' RACE reads in MiXCR, keeping a single row per CDR3 protein. In the table there are about 200,000 distinct CDR3 sequences, about 7.5% of which are singletons. This sample was also put to use in a study of yellow fever vaccine responses in identical twins.

Sequenced input: memory (CD45RO+) T cells sorted from blood. These receptors originate from a woman under 30 in good health.

The rearrangement uses TRBV9 and TRBJ1-4; D may be TRBD1 (5 bases). The CDR3 spans 16 residues. Germline CDR1 SGDLS, CDR2 YYNGEE. V was clipped by 0 bases and J by 7 bases, with 16 bases between them. This CDR3 reads CASSVGRAGLGEKLFF. The CDR3 DNA reads as TGTGCCAGCAGCGTAGGGAGAGCAGGGCTAGGTGAAAAACTGTTTTTT. Based on the CDR3 plus reference TRBV9 and TRBJ1-4, the full variable domain is DSGVTQTPKHLITATGQRVTLRCSPRSGDLSVYWYQQSLDQGLQFLIQYYNGEERAKGNILERFSAQQFPDLHSELNLSSLELGDSALYFCASSVGRAGLGEKLFFGSGTQLSVL.

This clonotype was seen repeatedly, ten times or more. This chain links TRBV7-8 with TRBJ2-2, with no clear D. With 0 bases removed from V and 4 bases from J, the gap between germline ends came to 6 bases. The germline gives CDR1 SGHVS, CDR2 FQNEAQ. The CDR3 length is 14 residues. The CDR3 is CASSLALSTGELFF. Written as DNA, the CDR3 is TGTGCCAGCAGCTTAGCTTTAAGCACCGGGGAGCTGTTTTTT.

This clonotype was seen more than once but under ten times. An end of the junction does not agree with germline; a read error may underlie this. The genes are TRBV20-1 and TRBJ1-3; no clear D. The CDR3 sequence is 15 residues long. Germline CDR1 reads DFQATT; CDR2 reads SNEGSKA (reference sequence). The CDR3 DNA reads TGCAGTGCTCGAGAGCGCCTTGTCTCTGGAAACACCATATATTTT. Translating gives CSARERLVSGNTIYF.

This clonotype was recorded many times. This chain connects TRBV28 to TRBJ2-7; 9 nucleotides align to TRBD2. Germline V gene data show CDR1 as MDHEN and CDR2 as SYDVKM. The CDR3 is 15 residues long. Losses at the gene ends were 2 bases for V and 0 bases for J; bases not matched to a gene: 2. The CDR3 DNA reads as TGTGCCAGCAGTTTACTAGCGGGAAGCTCCTACGAGCAGTACTTC. Translating gives CASSLLAGSSYEQYF. Full variable domain (outside the CDR3, taken from reference TRBV28 and TRBJ2-7): DVKVTQSSRYLVKRTGEKVFLECVQDMDHENMFWYRQDPGLGLRLIYFSYDVKMKEKGDIPEGYSVSREKKERFSLILESASTNQTSMYLCASSLLAGSSYEQYFGPGTRLTVT.

This clonotype came up many times. The chain is built from TRBV29-1 and TRBJ1-2; D might be TRBD1 (6 bases). Germline CDR1 SQVTM, CDR2 ANQGSEA. This CDR3 is built from 13 residues. The V end was cut by 7 bases, the J end by 2 bases, with 14 bases between. The CDR3 bases are TGCAGCGCGGTGACTGGGGGCAACTATGGCTACACCTTC. The encoded protein is CSAVTGGNYGYTF.

At least ten counts were recorded for this clonotype. V gene TRBV12-3 or TRBV12-4 combines with J gene TRBJ2-2; 8 positions agree with TRBD2. V shed 6 bases, J shed 0 bases, and the junction held 3 bases outside the gene matches. The CDR3 is 15 amino acids. Here the CDR3 reads CASSEGLANTGELFF. CDR3 DNA sequence: TGTGCCAGCAGCGAGGGACTAGCGAACACCGGGGAGCTGTTTTTT.

Ten or more counts support this clonotype. The chain recombines TRBV3-1 with TRBJ1-5; D is uncertain. V was trimmed by 4 bases and J by 5 bases, leaving 6 bases between them. This CDR3 spans 12 amino acids. Germline CDR1 is LGHDT and CDR2 is YNNKEL (reference sequence). In DNA, the CDR3 is TGTGCCAGCAGCCTTCAGGATCAGCCCCAGCATTTT. Amino acid sequence: CASSLQDQPQHF.